This note documents a single T cell receptor beta chain sequence. Its antigen is not known. This sample was taken from a study of cytomegalovirus exposure and HLA in healthy donors. This CDR3 has 12 amino acids. CDR1 is MDHEN, CDR2 SYDVKM, per germline. V lost 5 bases to trimming and J lost 8 bases, with 12 bases between them. 60 Vbeta and 13 Jbeta primers were used in PCR. Per the original methods: Tens of millions of unique TCR beta chains, 9.5 million to 14 million shared, were counted in a later analysis. The method was immunoSEQ multiplex PCR; TCRdb's version includes in-frame clones alone and lacks a portion of them. V and J calls plus clone size are reproduced from that table; the DNA served to infer D and trimming. The data contain about 150,000 clones, about 80% of them singletons. Study conclusions and caveats: Several top significant clusters appeared, in a later analysis, to be linked to common viral pathogens. A few chains linked to CMV were shown in vitro to be specific for CMV antigens. Some V segments, including TRBV6-2 and TRBV6-3, were excluded as indistinguishable.

The chain joins TRBV28 to TRBJ1-2, with D possibly TRBD1 on 5 matching bases. The sequence was collected from a man in his thirties or forties in good health and CMV-seropositive. The source material was PBMCs. The CDR3 loop is CASSNGGVGYTF. The CDR3 bases are TGTGCCAGCAGTAACGGAGGGGTAGGCTACACCTTC.